The 4 T cell receptor beta chains reported below all come from one sample, sequenced in a study of identical twins (dated by TCRdb to about 2016). The library came from 5' RACE. Instrument used: Illumina HiSeq 2000. TCRdb reanalyzed the raw reads on its own, using fastp at Q25 for trimming and MiXCR for clone calling, and kept in-frame beta chains. Identical CDR3 protein sequences are pooled into one entry, listed with their most common genes and DNA. The sample includes hundreds of thousands of distinct CDR3 sequences, with around 22% observed a single time. Jointly, the top ten make up approximately 0.52% of the sample. Another study also made use of these data, one on yellow fever vaccine responses in identical twins.

Sequenced sample: CD4+ T cells sorted from blood. These TCRs come from a woman between 18 and 29 years old in good health.

The chain has TRBV9 and TRBJ2-3; D perhaps matches TRBD2 (6 bases). The germline gives CDR1 SGDLS, CDR2 YYNGEE. The CDR3 is 16 amino acids. V was clipped by 2 bases and J by 4 bases, with 17 bases between them. The CDR3 reads CASSVYVGGGADTQYF. CDR3 DNA sequence: TGTGCCAGCAGCGTGTATGTGGGAGGAGGGGCAGATACGCAGTATTTT.

This clonotype has just a few counts. The chain joins TRBV7-9 to TRBJ2-3; 7 bases agree with TRBD2. Trimming cost V 3 bases and J 3 bases; bases outside gene matches: 6. Germline V gene data show CDR1 as SEHNR and CDR2 as FQNEAQ (reference sequence). CDR3 size: 15 residues. The CDR3 is CASSFGQGGTDTQYF. CDR3 nucleotides: TGTGCCAGCAGCTTTGGGCAGGGAGGGACAGATACGCAGTATTTT.

This clonotype was observed a few times. V and J are TRBV4-1 and TRBJ1-3; D uncertain. V lost 2 bases to trimming and J lost 3 bases, with 11 bases between them. Germline loops: CDR1 MGHRA, CDR2 YSYEKL. The CDR3 runs 15 residues. CDR3 DNA sequence: TGCGCCAGCAGCCAAATCCGAGGTCTTGGAAACACCATATATTTT. Translation gives CASSQIRGLGNTIYF.

The chain employs TRBV3-1 and TRBJ1-6, with D hard to call. Per the germline V gene, CDR1 is LGHDT and CDR2 is YNNKEL (reference sequence). The CDR3 consists of 13 residues. V gave up 6 bases and J gave up 6 bases, with 9 bases separating them. The CDR3 loop is CASRHTSNSPLHF. In DNA, the CDR3 is TGTGCCAGCAGGCACACCTCTAATTCACCCCTCCACTTT.